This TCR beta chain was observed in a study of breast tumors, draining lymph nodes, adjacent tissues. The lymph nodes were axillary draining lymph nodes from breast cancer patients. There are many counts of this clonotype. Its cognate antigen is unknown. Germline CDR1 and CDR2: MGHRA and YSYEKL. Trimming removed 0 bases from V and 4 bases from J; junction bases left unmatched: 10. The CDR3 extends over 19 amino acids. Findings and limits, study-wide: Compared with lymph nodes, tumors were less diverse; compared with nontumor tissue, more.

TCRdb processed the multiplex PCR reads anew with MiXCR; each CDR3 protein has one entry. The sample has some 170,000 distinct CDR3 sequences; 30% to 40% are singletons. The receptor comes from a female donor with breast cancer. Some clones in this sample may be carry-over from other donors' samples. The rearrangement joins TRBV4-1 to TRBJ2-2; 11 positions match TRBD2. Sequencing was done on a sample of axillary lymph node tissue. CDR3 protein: CASSQEPPGLAGSTGELFF. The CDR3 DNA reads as TGCGCCAGCAGCCAAGAGCCCCCCGGACTAGCGGGCAGCACCGGGGAGCTGTTTTTT.